Presented here are 16 T cell receptor beta chains from one specimen sequenced in a study of T cell changes during pregnancy in multiple sclerosis. Profiling relied on immunoSEQ multiplex PCR, and the TCRdb table lists in-frame clones only, not all of them. The sample holds under 25,000 clones; more than 75% are singletons and the top ten take 7.6%. The material was CD8+ T cells from peripheral blood mononuclear cells, obtained before pregnancy. The origin of the receptors is a female donor with multiple sclerosis, enrolled in a pregnancy study.

V and J are TRBV9 and TRBJ2-1; TRBD2 agrees at 14 bases. Germline assignment: CDR1 SGDLS and CDR2 YYNGEE. V was pared by 3 bases and J by 7 bases, with 12 bases of the junction left unmatched. CDR3 length: 18 residues. CDR3 residues: CASSGGLAGESGSNEQFF. DNA for the CDR3: TGTGCCAGCAGCGGGGGACTAGCGGGAGAATCGGGGTCGAATGAGCAGTTCTTC.

The genes are TRBV28 and TRBJ1-1; D is perhaps TRBD1 (5 bases). Trimming removed 8 bases from V and 4 bases from J, with 14 bases in between. Germline V CDR1 and CDR2: MDHEN, SYDVKM. This CDR3 spans 13 amino acids. The chain's CDR3 is CASCGVGGTEAFF. As DNA, the CDR3 is TGTGCCAGCTGCGGCGTGGGGGGCACTGAAGCTTTCTTT.

The CDR3 nucleotides read TGTGCCAGCAGTTTATGGTTTGACAGACGCGATTATGGCTACACCTTC. This codes for CASSLWFDRRDYGYTF. V and J are TRBV28 and TRBJ1-2, with TRBD1 as a possible D gene (5 bases). V was trimmed by 0 bases and J by 5 bases, leaving 16 bases between them. Looked up from germline, CDR1 is MDHEN and CDR2 is SYDVKM. CDR3 length: 16 amino acids.

The gene calls are TRBV25-1 and TRBJ2-3; 8 nucleotides align to TRBD2. The CDR3 has 16 residues. The junction had 10 bases not matched to a gene; V was cut back by 3 bases and J by 5 bases. Germline V gene lookup returns CDR1 MGHDK and CDR2 SYGVNS. CDR3 in amino acids: CASSEGREGHVDTQYF. As DNA, the CDR3 is TGTGCCAGCAGTGAGGGACGGGAGGGCCATGTAGATACGCAGTATTTT. The variable domain in full, completed from reference TRBV25-1 and TRBJ2-3, reads EADIYQTPRYLVIGTGKKITLECSQTMGHDKMYWYQQDPGMELHLIHYSYGVNSTEKGDLSSESTVSRIRTEHFPLTLESARPSHTSQYLCASSEGREGHVDTQYFGPGTRLTVL.

This clone was seen just once. The chain uses TRBV7-5 and TRBJ1-4; the table assigns TRBD1, which was not confirmed against the DNA. TRBV7-5 has pseudogene status. There are 16 residues in the CDR3. Here the CDR3 DNA reads TGTGTCAGAAGCTTAGAAGGTGGGGCCGAGGATGAAAAACTGTTTTTT. Translated: CVRSLEGGAEDEKLFF.

V usage is TRBV7-9 and J usage is TRBJ2-1, with TRBD1 matching 7 bases. Trimming cost V 0 bases and J 8 bases; bases outside gene matches: 7. Germline V gene sequence: CDR1 SEHNR, CDR2 FQNEAQ (reference sequence). The CDR3 runs 15 residues. This CDR3 is CASSLARRGGDEQFF. CDR3 sequence (DNA): TGTGCCAGCAGCTTAGCGCGTCGAGGGGGCGATGAGCAGTTCTTC.

The chain couples TRBV4-3 to TRBJ2-3; 9 positions agree with TRBD2. V lost 2 bases, J lost 0 bases, and 6 bases stayed unmatched. Germline CDR1 reads LGHNA; CDR2 reads YSLEER. This CDR3 is built from 17 residues. Here the CDR3 reads CASSQNPSGTSTDTQYF. CDR3 sequence (DNA): TGCGCCAGCAGCCAAAACCCTAGCGGGACTAGCACAGATACGCAGTATTTT.

The genes are TRBV29-1 and TRBJ2-1, with 10 bases lining up with TRBD2. Germline CDR1 reads SQVTM; CDR2 reads ANQGSEA. The CDR3 totals 15 residues. V gave up 2 bases and J gave up 10 bases; unmatched junction bases: 11. CDR3 region: CSVETELAGRLEQFF. The DNA of the CDR3 is TGCAGCGTTGAAACGGAACTAGCGGGAAGGTTAGAGCAGTTCTTC.

The rearrangement links TRBV30 to TRBJ1-1; maybe TRBD1 (6 bases). Germline CDR1 reads GTSNPN; CDR2 reads SVGIG (reference sequence). Between the trimmed V and J ends, which lost 0 bases and 1 base, there was a span of 6 bases. This CDR3 has 13 amino acids. CDR3: CAWSVDRNTEAFF. The DNA of the CDR3 is TGTGCCTGGAGTGTGGACAGGAACACTGAAGCTTTCTTT.

J is TRBJ2-7 and V is TRBV12-5; a possible D gene is TRBD1 (6 bases). The germline CDR1 and CDR2 sequences are LGHNT and FRNRAP. The CDR3 runs to 15 residues. The V end was cut by 6 bases, the J end by 3 bases, with 18 bases between. For the CDR3, the DNA is TGTGCTAGTGGGCTAACGGACAGACTCTTCTACGAGCAGTACTTC. Amino acids: CASGLTDRLFYEQYF.

The chain uses TRBV23-1 and TRBJ1-1; no clear D. TRBV23-1 is placed among ORFs of uncertain function. The V and J ends lost 2 bases and 3 bases respectively, with 16 bases between them. The CDR3 is 16 amino acids. The CDR3 bases are TGCGCCAGCAGTCAAACCCCTCGGGGTTCGGACACTGAAGCTTTCTTT. This translates into CASSQTPRGSDTEAFF.

This sequence joins TRBV7-2 and TRBJ2-7, with D hard to call. This CDR3 has 15 residues. The germline CDR1 and CDR2 sequences are SGHTA and FQGNSA. V lost 0 bases to trimming and J lost 5 bases, with 14 bases between them. CDR3 in amino acids: CASSLARRAPDEQYF. The DNA for the CDR3 is TGTGCCAGCAGCTTAGCCCGTAGAGCCCCCGACGAGCAGTACTTC.

This chain joins TRBV7-6 and TRBJ1-4; 10 nucleotides agree with TRBD1. V was pared by 0 bases and J by 0 bases, with 7 bases of the junction left unmatched. This CDR3 has 19 amino acids. Germline values: CDR1 SGHVS, CDR2 FNYEAQ. In nucleotides, the CDR3 is TGTGCCAGCAGCTTAGCGGGACAGGGGATTGACACAACTAATGAAAAACTGTTTTTT. This encodes CASSLAGQGIDTTNEKLFF.

This clone counts as medium-sized. This chain connects TRBV18 to TRBJ1-4; maybe TRBD1 (5 bases). This CDR3 is built from 16 residues. The V gene lost 0 bases and the J gene lost 7 bases, with 15 bases spanning the gap. Germline loops: CDR1 KGHSH, CDR2 LQKENI. The CDR3 DNA sequence: TGTGCCAGCTCACCACCGGGAAGGGGCTCGGGTGAAAAACTGTTTTTT. It specifies CASSPPGRGSGEKLFF. The whole variable domain, filled in from reference TRBV18 and TRBJ1-4, reads NAGVMQNPRHLVRRRGQEARLRCSPMKGHSHVYWYRQLPEEGLKFMVYLQKENIIDESGMPKERFSAEFPKEGPSILRIQQVVRGDSAAYFCASSPPGRGSGEKLFFGSGTQLSVL.

To note about this clone: The junction shows a germline mismatch at one end, possibly a read error. V usage is TRBV4-1 and J usage is TRBJ1-2; 8 bases map to TRBD1. The CDR3 consists of 15 residues. Germline V gene sequence: CDR1 MGHRA, CDR2 YSYEKL. The CDR3 sequence is CASRQVGGRGHLYTF. The DNA of the CDR3 is TGCGCCAGCAGACAAGTGGGGGGCAGGGGGCATCTCTACACCTTC.

V and J are TRBV5-1 and TRBJ2-1; 7 nucleotides align to TRBD1. This CDR3 comprises 12 residues. V lost 4 bases to trimming and J lost 6 bases; unmatched junction nucleotides: 1. CDR1 and CDR2 from the germline V gene are SGHRS and YFSETQ. The CDR3 nucleotides are TGCGCCAGCAGCGGGGACAGCAATGAGCAGTTCTTC. Protein sequence: CASSGDSNEQFF.